A single sample is the source of the 27 T cell receptor beta chains below, sequenced in a study of CD8 T cells in ankylosing spondylitis. TCRdb processed the 5' RACE reads anew with MiXCR; each CDR3 protein has one entry. The sample has about 240,000 distinct CDR3 sequences; 20% to 30% are singletons. The source material was blood, either unsorted or a sorted T cell fraction (not recorded which). The receptors stem from a male donor with ankylosing spondylitis or in good health (not recorded which).

This clonotype was observed a handful of times. The genes are TRBV12-3 or TRBV12-4 and TRBJ2-1; 8 nucleotides line up with TRBD1. V shed 5 bases and J 4 bases; nucleotides not matched to a gene: 7. The CDR3 has 15 amino acids. CDR3: CASSPDRGQYNEQFF. The CDR3 DNA reads as TGTGCCAGCAGTCCCGACAGGGGTCAGTACAATGAGCAGTTCTTC.

The chain carries TRBV20-1 and TRBJ2-5, with 10 positions matching TRBD2. This CDR3 is built from 15 residues. V shed 0 bases, J shed 5 bases, and the junction held 6 bases outside the gene matches. CDR1 and CDR2 (germline): DFQATT, SNEGSKA (reference sequence). The CDR3 sequence: CSAREGAGGRETQYF. CDR3 nucleotides: TGCAGTGCTAGAGAGGGAGCGGGGGGGCGGGAGACCCAGTACTTC.

In its sample, this clonotype was seen many times. The chain uses TRBV5-1 and TRBJ2-1, with D tentatively TRBD2 (7 bases). Germline V CDR1 and CDR2: SGHRS, YFSETQ. This CDR3 is built from 15 residues. Trimming left V 4 bases short and J 2 bases short, with 13 bases between. CDR3 in amino acids: CASSPGGPTYNEQFF. CDR3 in DNA: TGCGCCAGCAGCCCCGGGGGGCCTACCTACAATGAGCAGTTCTTC.

This clonotype has more than one count but fewer than ten. V and J are TRBV20-1 and TRBJ1-1; 8 bases line up with TRBD1. Germline assignment: CDR1 DFQATT and CDR2 SNEGSKA (reference sequence). The trim removed 4 bases at V and 6 bases at J, leaving 13 bases unmatched. This CDR3 has 15 amino acids. In DNA, the CDR3 is TGCAGTGCTAAACGGGACAGGCTATCACGGGCTGAAGCTTTCTTT. It specifies CSAKRDRLSRAEAFF.

The genes are TRBV5-4 and TRBJ2-7; D unclear. V gave up 0 bases and J gave up 0 bases, with 13 bases separating them. The CDR3 length is 16 residues. Germline values: CDR1 SGHNT, CDR2 YYREEE (reference sequence). Here the CDR3 reads CASSLEGGRSSYEQYF. Here the CDR3 DNA reads TGTGCCAGCAGCTTGGAGGGCGGCAGAAGCTCCTACGAGCAGTACTTC.

This rearrangement joins TRBV5-1 to TRBJ2-6; a possible D gene is TRBD2 (5 bases). In germline, CDR1 is SGHRS, CDR2 YFSETQ. With 1 base removed from V and 2 bases from J, the gap between germline ends came to 7 bases. This CDR3 is 15 amino acids long. The CDR3 region has the DNA TGCGCCAGCAGCTTGTGGGGAGCTGGGGCCAACGTCCTGACTTTC. Translated: CASSLWGAGANVLTF.

This clonotype was seen a handful of times. V gene TRBV12-3 or TRBV12-4 combines with J gene TRBJ2-7; D assignment may be TRBD1 or TRBD2 (6 bases each). CDR3 length: 14 residues. The ends were cut back, 4 bases at V and 6 bases at J, with 16 bases in the middle. In DNA form, the CDR3 reads TGTGCCAGCAGTTCAACCTGGGGGGCCAGCGAGCAGTACTTC. It translates to CASSSTWGASEQYF.

This clonotype has only a few counts. The rearrangement links TRBV12-3 or TRBV12-4 to TRBJ1-5, with 10 bases aligning to TRBD1. J gave up 4 bases and V 6 bases, and 6 bases lay outside the gene matches. The CDR3 consists of 15 residues. CDR3 amino acids: CASSYGDRGNQPQHF. CDR3 sequence (DNA): TGTGCCAGCAGCTACGGGGACAGGGGTAATCAGCCCCAGCATTTT.

This clonotype was detected many times. This chain joins TRBV24-1 and TRBJ2-5; 11 positions match TRBD1. The CDR3 is 15 amino acids. V trimming: 2 bases; J trimming: 7 bases; junction bases outside the gene matches: 5. Germline CDR1 is KGHDR and CDR2 is SFDVKD. Written as DNA, the CDR3 is TGTGCCACCAGTGATTCGCGCGGGACAGGGGGGACCCAGTACTTC. It codes for CATSDSRGTGGTQYF.

The genes are TRBV20-1 and TRBJ2-3; 8 nucleotides agree with TRBD1. V gave up 4 bases and J gave up 3 bases; unmatched junction bases: 6. CDR3 length: 14 amino acids. CDR1 is DFQATT, CDR2 SNEGSKA, per germline (reference sequence). The CDR3 is CSAKTGDVTDTQYF. The CDR3 nucleotides are TGCAGTGCTAAGACAGGGGATGTGACAGATACGCAGTATTTT.

The chain recombines TRBV6-5 with TRBJ1-5, with D unclear. Trimming took 4 bases from V and 3 from J, leaving 16 bases between them. CDR3 length: 16 amino acids. CDR1 is MNHEY and CDR2 is SVGAGI in the germline V gene. CDR3 protein: CASSSFYQANNQPQHF. CDR3 in DNA: TGTGCCAGCAGTTCCTTCTACCAGGCGAACAATCAGCCCCAGCATTTT.

The V gene is TRBV14, the J gene TRBJ2-1, with TRBD2 matching over 7 bases. CDR3 size: 16 residues. V shed 4 bases, J shed 2 bases, and the junction held 8 bases outside the gene matches. Germline V gene sequence: CDR1 SGHDN, CDR2 FVKESK. The DNA for the CDR3 is TGTGCCAGCAGCCCCACTGGGGAGGGTCCCTACAATGAGCAGTTCTTC. Amino acids: CASSPTGEGPYNEQFF.

This clonotype was observed a few times. This chain joins TRBV6-6 and TRBJ1-4; D is undetermined. Germline CDR1 reads MNHNY; CDR2 reads SVGAGI (reference sequence). This CDR3 has 13 residues. V was cut by 2 bases and J by 8 bases, with 9 bases left in between. CDR3 in amino acids: CASSYGGWEKLFF. In nucleotides, the CDR3 is TGTGCCAGCAGTTACGGTGGATGGGAAAAACTGTTTTTT.

The chain has TRBV5-5 and TRBJ2-7, with 11 nucleotides matching TRBD1. This CDR3 is 16 amino acids long. Per germline, CDR1 SGHKS and CDR2 YYEKEE (reference sequence). J lost 9 bases, V lost 3 bases, and 14 bases had no gene match. This CDR3 reads CASSSKPGQGDKRQYF. The CDR3 DNA follows: TGTGCCAGCAGCTCAAAACCGGGACAGGGGGATAAAAGGCAGTACTTC.

This clonotype was seen only a few times. The chain couples TRBV20-1 to TRBJ2-5, with TRBD2 matching 13 bases. Germline V gene data show CDR1 as DFQATT and CDR2 as SNEGSKA (reference sequence). The CDR3 runs 17 residues. V was pared by 6 bases and J by 3 bases, with 13 bases of the junction left unmatched. The CDR3 reads CSATMRLAGGSKETQYF. CDR3 coding DNA: TGCAGTGCCACCATGCGACTAGCGGGGGGATCTAAAGAGACCCAGTACTTC.

This clonotype was detected many times. The J gene is TRBJ1-1, the V gene TRBV11-2, with 12 bases aligning to TRBD1. V trimming: 3 bases; J trimming: 11 bases; junction bases outside the gene matches: 4. Germline values: CDR1 SGHAT, CDR2 FQNNGV. The CDR3 extends over 13 amino acids. The DNA of the CDR3 is TGTGCCAGCAGCTTCGGGACAGGGGGCGGTGCTTTCTTT. As protein: CASSFGTGGGAFF. The full variable domain, with the rest looked up from reference TRBV11-2 and TRBJ1-1, is EAGVAQSPRYKIIEKRQSVAFWCNPISGHATLYWYQQILGQGPKLLIQFQNNGVVDDSQLPKDRFSAERLKGVDSTLKIQPAKLEDSAVYLCASSFGTGGGAFFGQGTRLTVV.

This clonotype was counted many times. The rearrangement uses TRBV2 and TRBJ2-1; D is tentatively TRBD1 or TRBD2 (5 bases each). The V and J ends lost 6 bases and 3 bases respectively, with 12 bases between them. Germline V lookup: CDR1 SNHLY, CDR2 FYNNEI. CDR3 length equals 14 residues. CDR3 coding DNA: TGTGCCAGCAGGGGGACCTACCTCTACAATGAGCAGTTCTTC. Translating gives CASRGTYLYNEQFF.

This clonotype has a count of ten or more. V gene TRBV12-3 or TRBV12-4 combines with J gene TRBJ2-7, with 11 bases aligning to TRBD2. The CDR3 sequence is 15 residues long. V shed 5 bases and J 5 bases; nucleotides not matched to a gene: 8. The CDR3 loop is CASSPPGLADDEQYF. CDR3 DNA: TGTGCCAGCAGTCCCCCGGGACTAGCGGACGACGAGCAGTACTTC.

This clonotype has only a few counts. A read error may account for a junction end that differs from germline. The rearrangement links TRBV12-3 or TRBV12-4 to TRBJ2-3, with 8 nucleotides matching TRBD1. The length of the CDR3 is 15 residues. The CDR3 DNA reads as TGTGCCAGCAGCCAGGACAGGGAGGTGTCCGATACTCAGTATTTT. Amino acid sequence: CASSQDREVSDTQYF.

This clonotype occurred a few times. The J gene is TRBJ2-5, the V gene TRBV6-5; D is uncertain. CDR3 size: 14 residues. V shed 0 bases and J shed 5 bases, with 10 bases lying between them. Germline V gene lookup returns CDR1 MNHEY and CDR2 SVGAGI. The CDR3 here is CASSYSWTRETQYF. The CDR3, as DNA: TGTGCCAGCAGTTACTCGTGGACCCGGGAGACCCAGTACTTC.

This clonotype has only one observation. This rearrangement joins TRBV12-3 or TRBV12-4 to TRBJ2-7; 12 nucleotides match TRBD2. The CDR3 extends over 16 amino acids. The ends lost 5 bases at V and 6 bases at J; junction bases unmatched: 11. CDR3 sequence reads: CASSPSLAGGLSEQYF. The CDR3 DNA reads TGTGCCAGCAGTCCCTCGCTAGCGGGGGGGTTAAGCGAGCAGTACTTC.

The chain combines TRBV12-3 or TRBV12-4 with TRBJ1-6; D is undetermined. CDR3 length: 15 residues. Deletions cut 1 base from V and 9 bases from J, with 13 bases between. CDR3 nucleotides: TGTGCCAGCAGTTTAGTGGGATTGTTCCCTTCACCCCTCCACTTT. Translated: CASSLVGLFPSPLHF.

Many counts were recorded for this clonotype. The chain links TRBV20-1 to TRBJ2-7; either TRBD1 or TRBD2 may fit D (5 bases each). V was cut by 2 bases and J by 4 bases, with 9 bases left in between. The CDR3 runs 12 residues. Germline CDR1 reads DFQATT; CDR2 reads SNEGSKA (reference sequence). Here the CDR3 DNA reads TGCAGTGCTAGACCCGGGGCTTACGAGCAGTACTTC. Protein sequence: CSARPGAYEQYF.

The chain joins TRBV28 to TRBJ1-2; D gene unclear. Germline loops: CDR1 MDHEN, CDR2 SYDVKM. The germline V and J ends were trimmed by 1 base and 7 bases, with 16 bases remaining between them. The CDR3 consists of 15 residues. CDR3 sequence reads: CASSLSWQNPVGYTF. The CDR3 DNA reads TGTGCCAGCAGTTTATCTTGGCAAAACCCAGTTGGCTACACCTTC.

The genes are TRBV18 and TRBJ1-2; D gene uncertain. V dropped 6 bases and J dropped 8 bases, with 19 bases sitting between them. The CDR3 totals 14 residues. Germline values: CDR1 KGHSH, CDR2 LQKENI. DNA for the CDR3: TGTGCCAGCTCCTCGGTAGGGTGGCGAGGGGGCTACACCTTC. This sequence encodes CASSSVGWRGGYTF.

This clonotype appeared a few times. This chain connects TRBV20-1 to TRBJ2-5; 7 nucleotides line up with TRBD2. V lost 5 bases to trimming and J lost 3 bases; unmatched junction nucleotides: 6. The CDR3 consists of 13 residues. Germline V gene data show CDR1 as DFQATT and CDR2 as SNEGSKA (reference sequence). The CDR3 is CSAPGAGEETQYF. CDR3 in DNA: TGCAGTGCTCCTGGGGCGGGGGAAGAGACCCAGTACTTC.

The rearrangement links TRBV20-1 to TRBJ2-5, with 8 bases matching TRBD1. CDR1 is DFQATT, CDR2 SNEGSKA, per germline (reference sequence). The V segment lost 6 bases and the J segment 7 bases; nucleotides outside the gene matches: 10. The CDR3 sequence is 13 residues long. The CDR3 DNA follows: TGCAGTGCGCGGACAGGGACGCGGTCGACCCAGTACTTC. Translated: CSARTGTRSTQYF.